One sample yielded the 20 T cell receptor beta chains listed below, sequenced in a study of circulating and synovial CD4+ cells in juvenile arthritis. Profiling relied on immunoSEQ multiplex PCR, and the TCRdb table lists in-frame clones only, not all of them. The sample records tens of thousands of clones, around 95% being singletons. The sequenced sample was CD4+ T cells from blood. The receptors originated from a human donor with juvenile idiopathic arthritis.

The V call is TRBV2, the J call TRBJ1-3, with 10 positions matching TRBD1. V was pared by 4 bases and J by 2 bases, with 2 bases of the junction left unmatched. The CDR3 consists of 15 residues. CDR1 is SNHLY, CDR2 FYNNEI, per germline. CDR3 in amino acids: CASSAGTGAGNTIYF. As DNA, the CDR3 is TGTGCCAGCAGTGCCGGGACAGGGGCTGGAAACACCATATATTTT.

This rearrangement joins TRBV18 to TRBJ2-3, with D possibly being TRBD2 (5 bases). This CDR3 is built from 15 residues. Germline V gives CDR1 KGHSH, CDR2 LQKENI. Trimming left V 2 bases short and J 3 bases short, with 12 bases between. The CDR3 region is CASSPTLDSTDTQYF. In DNA form, the CDR3 reads TGTGCCAGCTCACCAACACTAGATAGTACAGATACGCAGTATTTT.

The chain carries TRBV28 and TRBJ2-1; TRBD2 matches at 9 bases. The V and J ends lost 5 bases and 6 bases, in that order; junction bases with no gene match: 8. The CDR3 length is 15 residues. Germline CDR1 MDHEN, CDR2 SYDVKM. In DNA form, the CDR3 reads TGTGCCAGCAGTCCTCTAGCGGGATTCGGCAATGAGCAGTTCTTC. It specifies CASSPLAGFGNEQFF.

The chain combines TRBV2 with TRBJ2-7; the D is unclear. The germline CDR1 and CDR2 sequences are SNHLY and FYNNEI. The CDR3 sequence is 12 residues long. Trimming stripped 5 bases from V and 10 bases from J, with 15 bases between. The CDR3 sequence is CASSIEARIQYF. The CDR3 bases are TGTGCCAGCAGTATCGAGGCCCGTATCCAGTACTTC.

V usage is TRBV19 and J usage is TRBJ1-2; maybe TRBD1 (6 bases). V was pared by 0 bases and J by 4 bases, with 12 bases between. The CDR3 runs 15 residues. Germline V gene data show CDR1 as LNHDA and CDR2 as SQIVND (reference sequence). The DNA of the CDR3 is TGTGCCAGTAGTATAGATCCGACAGGAATCTATGGCTACACCTTC. Translating it yields CASSIDPTGIYGYTF.

The gene calls are TRBV9 and TRBJ1-1; weak D call: TRBD1 (5 bases). This CDR3 is built from 14 residues. Germline CDR1 reads SGDLS; CDR2 reads YYNGEE. Trimming cost V 2 bases and J 3 bases, with 11 bases left between them. CDR3 sequence reads: CASSVGPRDTEAFF. The CDR3 bases are TGTGCCAGCAGCGTCGGCCCCAGGGACACTGAAGCTTTCTTT.

There are a few counts of this clone. The V call is TRBV2, the J call TRBJ1-1; the match to TRBD1 covers 7 bases. This CDR3 comprises 14 residues. The V gene end was trimmed by 6 bases and the J gene end by 2 bases; junction bases not matched to a gene: 6. Germline CDR1 and CDR2: SNHLY and FYNNEI. This CDR3 reads CASRGDSLNTEAFF. As DNA, the CDR3 is TGTGCCAGCAGGGGGGACAGCCTAAACACTGAAGCTTTCTTT. The entire variable domain, with the rest obtained from reference TRBV2 and TRBJ1-1, is as follows: EPEVTQTPSHQVTQMGQEVILRCVPISNHLYFYWYRQILGQKVEFLVSFYNNEISEKSEIFDDQFSVERPDGSNFTLKIRSTKLEDSAMYFCASRGDSLNTEAFFGQGTRLTVV.

The rearrangement uses TRBV4-1 and TRBJ2-1, with a possible D match to TRBD2 (6 bases). Between the trimmed V and J ends, which lost 0 bases and 8 bases, there was a span of 20 bases. Germline CDR1 and CDR2: MGHRA and YSYEKL. CDR3 length equals 17 residues. CDR3 nucleotide sequence: TGCGCCAGCAGCCAAGATGGGGAAGGGGCGGGAACCGATGAGCAGTTCTTC. Its translation: CASSQDGEGAGTDEQFF.

The chain carries TRBV6-5 and TRBJ1-1; D possibly corresponds to TRBD1 (6 bases). The CDR3 runs 16 residues. V gave up 6 bases and J gave up 4 bases, with 21 bases separating them. CDR1 and CDR2 (germline): MNHEY, SVGAGI. CDR3 region: CASSYNGPLGATEAFF. In DNA, the CDR3 is TGTGCCAGCAGCTACAATGGCCCCTTGGGGGCCACTGAAGCTTTCTTT.

CDR3 nucleotide sequence: TGTGCCAGCAGTTTCCGAGCGGGAGGACCCTACAATGAGCAGTTCTTC. This codes for CASSFRAGGPYNEQFF. V and J are TRBV27 and TRBJ2-1; TRBD2 matches at 9 bases. This CDR3 spans 16 amino acids. V shed 3 bases, J shed 2 bases, and the junction held 5 bases outside the gene matches. Germline V gene lookup returns CDR1 MNHEY and CDR2 SMNVEV (reference sequence).

J is TRBJ1-3 and V is TRBV5-6; no definite D call. Trimming cost V 0 bases and J 4 bases, with 5 bases left between them. CDR1 is SGHDT, CDR2 YYEEEE, per germline. The CDR3 spans 13 residues. This chain's CDR3 is CASSLARGNTIYF. As DNA, the CDR3 is TGTGCCAGCAGCTTGGCCAGAGGAAACACCATATATTTT.

The chain combines TRBV6-1 with TRBJ2-7; 11 bases fit TRBD2. Trimming removed 5 bases from V and 6 bases from J; junction bases left unmatched: 9. This CDR3 contains 15 residues. Looked up from germline, CDR1 is MNHNS and CDR2 is SASEGT. CDR3 residues: CASSPKASGGFEQYF. CDR3 coding DNA: TGTGCCAGCAGTCCAAAGGCTAGCGGGGGGTTCGAGCAGTACTTC.

In its sample, this clone was seen once. This rearrangement joins TRBV7-9 to TRBJ1-5, with TRBD1 matching over 9 bases. In germline, CDR1 is SEHNR, CDR2 FQNEAQ (reference sequence). This CDR3 is 16 amino acids long. J lost 3 bases, V lost 5 bases, and 8 bases had no gene match. CDR3 loop: CASSEGTGGDNQPQHF. CDR3 DNA sequence: TGTGCCAGCAGCGAAGGTACAGGGGGCGACAATCAGCCCCAGCATTTT.

This rearrangement joins TRBV7-3 to TRBJ1-5; a possible D gene is TRBD1 (5 bases). The CDR3 is 15 amino acids. Per germline, CDR1 SGHTA and CDR2 FQGTGA. V shed 2 bases and J shed 7 bases, with 15 bases lying between them. In DNA, the CDR3 is TGTGCCAGCAGCTTAGGCGGCAGGGAGGGGCAGCCCCAGCATTTT. Translated: CASSLGGREGQPQHF.

V is TRBV4-1 and J is TRBJ2-3; D is possibly TRBD2 (7 bases). Germline-derived CDR1 and CDR2 are MGHRA and YSYEKL. This CDR3 region has 17 residues. V lost 2 bases, J lost 6 bases, and 21 bases lay in between. The CDR3 reads CASSQRGGGGGFDTQYF. Here the CDR3 DNA reads TGCGCCAGCAGCCAAAGGGGGGGCGGGGGAGGGTTTGATACGCAGTATTTT.

In the case of this clone: Other DNA variants within this sample encode the same CDR3. This rearrangement joins TRBV7-9 to TRBJ1-1, with a tentative D call TRBD1 (6 bases). Germline V CDR1 and CDR2: SEHNR, FQNEAQ (reference sequence). V lost 4 bases and J lost 1, with 7 bases in between. This CDR3 is built from 13 residues. CDR3 amino acids: CASSSTGNTEAFF. Here the CDR3 DNA reads TGTGCCAGCAGCTCGACAGGGAACACTGAAGCTTTCTTT.

The chain recombines TRBV7-9 with TRBJ1-2; D ambiguous. Trimming shortened V by 5 bases and J by 4 bases, and 17 bases separated the two germline ends. Germline V lookup: CDR1 SEHNR, CDR2 FQNEAQ (reference sequence). The CDR3 runs 15 residues. In nucleotides, the CDR3 is TGTGCCAGCAGCCCCGTAGTGGAGATACTCTATGGCTACACCTTC. As protein: CASSPVVEILYGYTF.

This chain uses TRBV29-1 with TRBJ1-4; D possibly corresponds to TRBD1 (6 bases). The CDR3 sequence is 12 residues long. V was trimmed by 3 bases and J by 7 bases, leaving 9 bases between them. Germline CDR1 and CDR2: SQVTM and ANQGSEA. The chain's CDR3 is CSVEETGEKLFF. The CDR3 bases are TGCAGCGTTGAGGAGACAGGTGAAAAACTGTTTTTT. Looking up the rest from reference TRBV29-1 and TRBJ1-4 gives the full variable domain: SAVISQKPSRDICQRGTSLTIQCQVDSQVTMMFWYRQQPGQSLTLIATANQGSEATYESGFVIDKFPISRPNLTFSTLTVSNMSPEDSSIYLCSVEETGEKLFFGSGTQLSVL.

The rearrangement links TRBV4-1 to TRBJ2-2; TRBD2 matches 8 bases. Looked up from germline, CDR1 is MGHRA and CDR2 is YSYEKL. Trimming cost V 4 bases and J 7 bases; bases outside gene matches: 14. This CDR3 is 17 amino acids long. The CDR3 here is CASSPGGAGVGIGELFF. The CDR3 nucleotides read TGCGCCAGCAGCCCGGGAGGGGCAGGGGTTGGAATCGGGGAGCTGTTTTTT.

The chain has TRBV28 and TRBJ2-1; 10 bases line up with TRBD2. CDR1 MDHEN and CDR2 SYDVKM come from the germline V gene. The V segment lost 10 bases and the J segment 9 bases; nucleotides outside the gene matches: 9. The CDR3 sequence is 13 residues long. The CDR3 nucleotides read TGTGCCACCGGAGCGGGGGGGAAGAGTGAGCAGTTCTTC. As protein: CATGAGGKSEQFF.